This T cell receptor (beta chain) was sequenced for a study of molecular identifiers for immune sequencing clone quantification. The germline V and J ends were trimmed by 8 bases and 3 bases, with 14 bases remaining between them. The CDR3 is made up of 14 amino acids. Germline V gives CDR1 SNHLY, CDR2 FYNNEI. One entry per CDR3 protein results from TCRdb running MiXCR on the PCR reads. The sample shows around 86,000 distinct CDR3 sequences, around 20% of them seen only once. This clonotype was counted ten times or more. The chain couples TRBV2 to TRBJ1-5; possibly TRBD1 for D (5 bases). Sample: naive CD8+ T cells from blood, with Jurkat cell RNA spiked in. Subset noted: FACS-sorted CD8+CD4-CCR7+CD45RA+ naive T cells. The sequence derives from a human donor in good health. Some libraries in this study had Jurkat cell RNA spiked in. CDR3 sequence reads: CASAGWGYNQPQHF. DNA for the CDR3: TGTGCCAGCGCGGGTTGGGGGTACAATCAGCCCCAGCATTTT.